This entry features one T cell receptor beta chain sequence. It has no known antigen specificity. No qualities accompany the bases; no much larger clone lies one base away. The High Capacity cDNA Reverse Transcription Kit was used to reverse transcribe all of the isolated RNA, meaning that expressed TCRB transcripts were what got sequenced. Deep immunoSEQ sequencing was applied to naive, central memory and regulatory T cell samples, giving an average of roughly 3.6 million total reads per sample. Sorted cells were lysed in RLT buffer, and RNA was extracted using DNase-treated RNeasy Micro or Mini kits according to cell number. Each cell subset was processed separately to prevent cross-contamination, with patient and healthy donor samples processed together. The immunoSEQ multiplex PCR was used to amplify TCRB sequences from cDNA, yielding 87-bp fragments that span the CDR3 region. Amplicons were sequenced on the Illumina HiSeq platform. Concerning the study's data processing: Synthetic template baselines were used to correct PCR bias computationally, reads within Hamming distance 2 were collapsed, and singletons that could not be merged were discarded. By aligning reads against IMGT, V, D and J genes, CDR3 length, and insertions or deletions at six rearrangement sites were assigned. Within each subset, clonotype counts were normalized to sorted cell number, and only after that were true diversity and Gini coefficients computed with the tcR R package. Repertoire sharing was quantified using the overlap coefficient calculated on TCRB nucleotide sequences. Held by TCRdb, this immuneACCESS table contains in-frame sequences only and omits some clones. Under half of the omission traces to an unresolved V gene where checked; the cause of the rest is unknown. V and J calls and clone size are as listed in that table; D and trimming were resolved from the DNA. This sample gives approximately 170,000 clones in total; roughly 9.1% of them show up just once. 2.3% of the sample lies in the top ten.

These data belong to a study of beta chain features in type 1 diabetes (dated 2018 in TCRdb). Study-level background: Patients and healthy donors did not differ in mean age, gender distribution, total cell number or subset yield. A total of 90 million to 120 million sorted cells were examined across all samples, and a strong correlation was observed between cell number per subset and RNA yield. The study compared TCRB repertoires of sorted circulating CD4+ T cell subsets between recently diagnosed type 1 diabetes patients and matched healthy donors. Regulatory and stem cell-like memory subsets were isolated from only 8 patients and roughly 8 healthy donors, whereas naive and central memory subsets came from all 30 or so donors. The research as a whole found: At VDJ recombination sites, type 1 diabetes patients had fewer insertions and more deleted nucleotides, which implies abnormalities in thymic rearrangement. Type 1 diabetes patients showed a moderate but significant shortening of TCRB CDR3 length in all four CD4+ subsets. HLA sub-analyses involved small numbers of individuals, so any influence of HLA type on TCRB rearrangement remained unresolved. Naive, central memory and regulatory TCRB repertoires appeared to be more alike among patients than among healthy donors. Because cDNA rather than genomic DNA was sequenced, highly expressing activated cells could have been over-represented, although no difference in activation and CD3 levels was found between groups. Shorter templates might be favored by PCR, yet because patient and control samples were amplified and corrected together, any such skew would affect both groups equally.

Each donor gave one peripheral blood draw, averaging about 120 mL, which was collected into heparinised tubes. A BD FACSAria II was used to sort naive, central memory, regulatory and stem cell-like memory CD4+ T cells with a panel that included CD45RO, CCR7, CD25, CD127, CD95 and CD27. A purity above 98% was achieved for all sorted populations. PBMCs were isolated right away by Lymphoprep density gradient centrifugation and were stained directly, without culture. So that batch effects would be minimized, each experiment stained and sorted samples in pairs, pairing one healthy donor with one patient. Based on the germline V gene (reference sequence), the CDR1 and CDR2 sequences are SGHNT and YYREEE. The CDR3 runs 13 amino acids, cysteine and phenylalanine included. CDR3 DNA is the only sequence kept; it has 39 bases, read in frame from the first base. V is clipped by 10 bases and J by 3 bases, and the sequence between their germline boundaries is 16 bases long.

This receptor was obtained from a woman aged 18-29 years in good health. The sequencing input was central memory CD4+ T cells from blood. The sequence joins TRBV5-4 to TRBJ1-1, with a weak D call of TRBD1 (6 bases match). The CDR3 protein is CAAAGGRDTEAFF. Read as DNA, the sequence is TGTGCCGCGGCGGGGGGCCGGGACACTGAAGCTTTCTTT.